A selection of T cell receptor beta chains follows, all from one sample in a study of CD8 T cells in ankylosing spondylitis. MiXCR, applied by TCRdb to the 5' RACE reads, yields one record per CDR3 protein. The table has around 300,000 distinct CDR3 sequences, less than 25% seen once. The source material was blood, either unsorted or a sorted T cell fraction (not recorded which). These receptor sequences come from a female donor with ankylosing spondylitis or in good health (not recorded which). The CDR3 runs from the conserved cysteine through the conserved F or W. Fields, in order: V gene, J gene, clone size, D gene, CDR3 length, CDR3 protein, CDR3 DNA. D genes are given only for firm matches. Some rows mark clone size as missing; the rest say once, few, many or name a class of expanded clone.

v_call: TRBV7-2; j_call: TRBJ2-1; clone_size: many; d_call: TRBD2; cdr3_length: 12; cdr3_aa: CASSSQREWQFF; cdr3_nt: TGTGCCAGCAGCTCCCAGCGGGAATGGCAGTTCTTC
v_call: TRBV29-1; j_call: TRBJ2-2; clone_size: many; d_call: NA; cdr3_length: 14; cdr3_aa: CSVSHRQYTGELFF; cdr3_nt: TGCAGCGTTTCCCATCGACAGTACACCGGGGAGCTGTTTTTT
v_call: TRBV12-3/TRBV12-4; j_call: TRBJ1-2; clone_size: many; d_call: NA; cdr3_length: 14; cdr3_aa: CASSPDEKNYGYTF; cdr3_nt: TGTGCCAGCAGCCCGGACGAAAAGAACTATGGCTACACCTTC
v_call: TRBV5-1; j_call: TRBJ2-7; clone_size: NA; d_call: NA; cdr3_length: 15; cdr3_aa: CASSPNGDAAYEQYF; cdr3_nt: TGCGCCAGCAGCCCGAACGGGGACGCCGCCTACGAGCAGTACTTC
v_call: TRBV30; j_call: TRBJ1-2; clone_size: few; d_call: NA; cdr3_length: 13; cdr3_aa: CAWSVLGLDGYTF; cdr3_nt: TGTGCCTGGAGTGTACTGGGGTTAGATGGCTACACCTTC
v_call: TRBV5-6; j_call: TRBJ2-1; clone_size: NA; d_call: NA; cdr3_length: 15; cdr3_aa: CASSSGGTRYNEQFF; cdr3_nt: TGTGCCAGCAGCTCAGGCGGGACAAGATACAATGAGCAGTTCTTC
v_call: TRBV15; j_call: TRBJ2-7; clone_size: few; d_call: TRBD2; cdr3_length: 15; cdr3_aa: CATSRESGNSYEQYF; cdr3_nt: TGTGCCACCAGCAGAGAGAGCGGGAACTCCTACGAGCAGTACTTC
v_call: TRBV20-1; j_call: TRBJ2-7; clone_size: NA; d_call: NA; cdr3_length: 13; cdr3_aa: CSAREDPPGEQYF; cdr3_nt: TGCAGTGCTAGAGAGGACCCCCCTGGCGAGCAGTACTTC
v_call: TRBV29-1; j_call: TRBJ2-4; clone_size: many; d_call: NA; cdr3_length: 13; cdr3_aa: CSVRISAKNIQYF; cdr3_nt: TGCAGCGTTCGTATTTCGGCCAAAAACATTCAGTACTTC
v_call: TRBV7-2; j_call: TRBJ2-1; clone_size: few; d_call: TRBD2; cdr3_length: 15; cdr3_aa: CASSFQTSGRGEQFF; cdr3_nt: TGTGCCAGCAGCTTTCAGACTAGCGGGAGAGGGGAGCAGTTCTTC
v_call: TRBV29-1; j_call: TRBJ2-1; clone_size: many; d_call: TRBD1; cdr3_length: 13; cdr3_aa: CSVERTGGDEQFF; cdr3_nt: TGCAGCGTTGAAAGGACAGGGGGCGATGAGCAGTTCTTC
v_call: TRBV28; j_call: TRBJ1-2; clone_size: NA; d_call: NA; cdr3_length: 15; cdr3_aa: CASSFPTGFNYGYTF; cdr3_nt: TGTGCCAGCAGTTTCCCGACAGGTTTCAACTATGGCTACACCTTC
v_call: TRBV25-1; j_call: TRBJ1-1; clone_size: many; d_call: NA; cdr3_length: 12; cdr3_aa: CATAHSNTEAFF; cdr3_nt: TGTGCCACCGCCCATTCGAACACTGAAGCTTTCTTT
v_call: TRBV20-1; j_call: TRBJ2-3; clone_size: NA; d_call: TRBD2; cdr3_length: 14; cdr3_aa: CSAPGTSGSGTQYF; cdr3_nt: TGCAGTGCTCCCGGGACTAGCGGATCTGGTACGCAGTATTTT
v_call: TRBV9; j_call: TRBJ1-6; clone_size: few; d_call: NA; cdr3_length: 15; cdr3_aa: CASSPTPGEHSPLHF; cdr3_nt: TGTGCCAGCAGCCCCACACCAGGGGAACATTCACCCCTCCACTTT
v_call: TRBV6-1; j_call: TRBJ2-1; clone_size: NA; d_call: NA; cdr3_length: 15; cdr3_aa: CASSRTQLEYNEQFF; cdr3_nt: TGTGCCAGCAGCCGGACCCAACTCGAATACAATGAGCAGTTCTTC
v_call: TRBV6-1; j_call: TRBJ1-1; clone_size: few; d_call: TRBD1; cdr3_length: 13; cdr3_aa: CASGRQGSFRAFF; cdr3_nt: TGTGCCAGCGGGCGACAGGGAAGCTTTAGAGCTTTCTTT
v_call: TRBV24-1; j_call: TRBJ2-1; clone_size: few; d_call: TRBD2; cdr3_length: 16; cdr3_aa: CATSDPRGVAGHEQFF; cdr3_nt: TGTGCCACCAGTGATCCCCGAGGGGTAGCGGGCCATGAGCAGTTCTTC
v_call: TRBV29-1; j_call: TRBJ1-1; clone_size: NA; d_call: NA; cdr3_length: 12; cdr3_aa: CSVEGQVFEAFF; cdr3_nt: TGCAGCGTTGAGGGTCAGGTCTTTGAAGCTTTCTTT
v_call: TRBV29-1; j_call: TRBJ2-5; clone_size: few; d_call: TRBD1; cdr3_length: 13; cdr3_aa: CSVATGGSETQYF; cdr3_nt: TGCAGCGTTGCCACAGGGGGCTCTGAGACCCAGTACTTC
v_call: TRBV18; j_call: TRBJ2-7; clone_size: few; d_call: TRBD1; cdr3_length: 14; cdr3_aa: CASSTRQGAYEQYF; cdr3_nt: TGTGCCAGCTCAACCCGACAGGGGGCCTACGAGCAGTACTTC
v_call: TRBV20-1; j_call: TRBJ2-1; clone_size: few; d_call: NA; cdr3_length: 13; cdr3_aa: CSAEAPSYNEQFF; cdr3_nt: TGCAGTGCTGAAGCGCCCTCCTACAATGAGCAGTTCTTC
v_call: TRBV7-9; j_call: TRBJ2-4; clone_size: NA; d_call: TRBD2; cdr3_length: 16; cdr3_aa: CASSPGLAGAKNIQYF; cdr3_nt: TGTGCCAGCAGCCCGGGACTAGCGGGGGCCAAAAACATTCAGTACTTC